The clone carrying this TCR beta chain appeared a few times. Antigen specificity is unknown. It was template switching that added a universal primer site, and there were unique molecular identifiers on the cDNA. MiXCR, applied by TCRdb to the 5' RACE reads, yields one record per CDR3 protein. Of 500,000 to 550,000 distinct CDR3 sequences listed, approximately 20% were seen once; the top ten hold around 0.47%. This specimen belongs to a study of identical twins. Study-wide results and limits: Invariant MAIT and iNKT cells are populations that could partly confound zero-insertion analyses. Whereas memory repertoires showed no such difference, abundant cord blood beta clonotypes carried fewer insertions.

This sample also belongs to another study, concerning yellow fever vaccine responses in identical twins. That source reports: Twin vaccine T cell responses reportedly seemed partly convergent, partly personalized.

The sample taken for sequencing was CD4+ T cells sorted from blood. This sequence originates from a woman aged 18-29 years in good health.

The CDR3: CAINQQGAGNTGELFF. The CDR3 DNA reads TGTGCCATCAACCAACAGGGGGCTGGGAACACCGGGGAGCTGTTTTTT. This rearrangement joins TRBV10-3 to TRBJ2-2, with 9 bases that match TRBD1. Germline V CDR1 and CDR2: ENHRY, SYGVKD. This CDR3 has 16 residues. J gave up 1 base and V 7 bases, and 7 bases lay outside the gene matches.